This T cell receptor (beta chain) is drawn from a study of T cells in Graves' hyperthyroidism and ophthalmopathy. General observations from the study: Blood held most thyroid clonotypes expanded above 0.001 frequency. Ophthalmopathy and stable hyperthyroidism were separated by a 13 V-J model. Onset of ophthalmopathy came a median 6.5 months after the model predicted it.

This clonotype was seen ten or more times. Its antigen is unidentified. V was shortened by 1 base and J by 9 bases, with 16 bases between the two germline ends. The CDR3 is 15 residues long. The germline gives CDR1 SGHAT, CDR2 FQNNGV. The CDR3 regions of TCR beta were amplified from RNA transcripts. RT-PCR in the first round (using the HTBI primer set) targeted the TCR CDR3. In TCRdb, the multiplex PCR reads were re-called with MiXCR into one record per CDR3 protein. This sample has 300,000 or so distinct CDR3 sequences, with 15% to 20% found just once. The sequencing sample was made of blood. This TCR was sampled from a woman in her forties or fifties with Graves' hyperthyroidism. This sequence joins TRBV11-2 and TRBJ2-1; D is uncertain. This CDR3 is CASSLGSYSSSEQFF. CDR3 DNA sequence: TGTGCCAGCAGCTTAGGTTCATATAGCTCGTCTGAGCAGTTCTTC.